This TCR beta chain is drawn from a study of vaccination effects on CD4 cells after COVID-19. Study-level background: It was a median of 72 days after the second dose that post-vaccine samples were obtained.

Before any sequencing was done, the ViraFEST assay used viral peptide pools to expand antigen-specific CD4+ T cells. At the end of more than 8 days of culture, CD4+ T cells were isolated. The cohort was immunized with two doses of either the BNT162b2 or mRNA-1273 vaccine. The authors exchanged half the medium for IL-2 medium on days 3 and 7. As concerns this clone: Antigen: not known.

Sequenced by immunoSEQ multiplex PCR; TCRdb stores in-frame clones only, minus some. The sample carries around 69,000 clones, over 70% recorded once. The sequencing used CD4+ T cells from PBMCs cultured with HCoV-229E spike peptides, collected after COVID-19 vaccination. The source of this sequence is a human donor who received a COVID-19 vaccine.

CDR3 loop: CASTSYNEQFF. The CDR3 DNA follows: TGTGCCAGCACATCCTACAATGAGCAGTTCTTC. The chain uses TRBV12-3 or TRBV12-4 and TRBJ2-1; no definite D call. CDR3 size: 11 residues. V was trimmed by 7 bases and J by 1 base, leaving 2 bases between them.